A selection of T cell receptor beta chains follows, all from one sample in a study of regulatory T cells in long-lasting Graves disease. Each CDR3 protein gets one entry after TCRdb re-called the multiplex PCR reads with MiXCR. This table has some 450,000 distinct CDR3 sequences, around 24% appearing once. The source was peripheral blood mononuclear cells (PBMCs), collected when the disease was refractory, from a patient treated with antithyroid drugs. The receptor source for this set is a female donor with Graves disease. Both conserved end residues are part of each CDR3. Each record gives: D gene, J gene, clone size, V gene, CDR3 DNA, CDR3 protein. D genes are given only for firm matches. Where a row states a size, it is once, few, many or the class of an expanded clone; other rows omit it.

D: TRBD1; J: TRBJ2-2; size: -; V: TRBV24-1; DNA: TGTGCCACCAGTGATCGGACAGGGGTAACCGGGGAGCTGTTTTTT; CDR3: CATSDRTGVTGELFF
D: TRBD2; J: TRBJ2-7; size: -; V: TRBV7-9; DNA: TGTGCCAGCAGCTCGGGGGCTTGGACTAGCGTCTACGAGCAGTACTTC; CDR3: CASSSGAWTSVYEQYF
D: TRBD1; J: TRBJ1-1; size: many; V: TRBV2; DNA: TGTGCCAGCAGTGAAGTTTATCGGACAGGAAAGAACACTGAAGCTTTCTTT; CDR3: CASSEVYRTGKNTEAFF
D: -; J: TRBJ2-7; size: -; V: TRBV6-1; DNA: TGTGCCAGCATGGGCGGCACCTCCTACGAGCAGTACTTC; CDR3: CASMGGTSYEQYF
D: -; J: TRBJ1-1; size: many; V: TRBV11-2; DNA: TGTGCCAGCAGCTTTGGATTGAACACTGAAGCTTTCTTT; CDR3: CASSFGLNTEAFF
D: -; J: TRBJ2-1; size: -; V: TRBV6-5; DNA: TGTGCCAGCAGTTACCCCCGAGTTTCCGGCCGAGTGAGGACCTCCTACAATGAGCAGTTCTTC; CDR3: CASSYPRVSGRVRTSYNEQFF
D: -; J: TRBJ2-5; size: many; V: TRBV20-1; DNA: TGCAGTGCTAGAGAACCTATACAAGAGACCCAGTACTTC; CDR3: CSAREPIQETQYF
D: -; J: TRBJ1-2; size: -; V: TRBV6-5; DNA: TGTGCCAGCAGTTACTATCCTGACTATCCGGATGGCTACACCTTC; CDR3: CASSYYPDYPDGYTF
D: -; J: TRBJ2-5; size: -; V: TRBV12-3/TRBV12-4; DNA: TGTGCCAGCAGTTTTACAGTGACAGGTTTTTTTCGGGAGACCCAGTACTTC; CDR3: CASSFTVTGFFRETQYF
D: -; J: TRBJ2-6; size: -; V: TRBV24-1; DNA: TGTGCCACCAGTGAATCCTTAGGTGGCTCTGGGGCCAACGTCCTGACTTTC; CDR3: CATSESLGGSGANVLTF
D: -; J: TRBJ2-7; size: -; V: TRBV20-1; DNA: TGCAGTGCTAGAGATGCTGCGGCCATCTACGAGCAGTACTTC; CDR3: CSARDAAAIYEQYF